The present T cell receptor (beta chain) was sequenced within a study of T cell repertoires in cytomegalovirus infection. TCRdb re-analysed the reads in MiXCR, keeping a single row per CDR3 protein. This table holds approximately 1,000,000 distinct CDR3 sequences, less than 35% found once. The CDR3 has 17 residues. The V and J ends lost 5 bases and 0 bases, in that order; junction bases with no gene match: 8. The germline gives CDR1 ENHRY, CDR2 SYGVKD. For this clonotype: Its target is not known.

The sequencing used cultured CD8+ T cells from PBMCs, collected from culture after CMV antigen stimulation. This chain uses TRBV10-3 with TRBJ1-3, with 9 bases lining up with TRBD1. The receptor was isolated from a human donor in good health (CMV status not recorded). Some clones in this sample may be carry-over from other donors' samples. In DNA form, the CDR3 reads TGTGCCATCAGTATCCGGGACAGGGTTAGCTCTGGAAACACCATATATTTT. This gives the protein CAISIRDRVSSGNTIYF.